Listed below are T cell receptor beta chains from one sample, sequenced in a study of blood T cells in healthy people across ages. MiXCR was run by TCRdb on the 5' RACE reads, yielding one entry per CDR3 protein. The repertoire holds some 900,000 distinct CDR3 sequences, with about 28% as singletons. Sample: blood. These receptors were taken from a woman at least 80 years old in good health. The CDR3 runs from the conserved cysteine through the conserved F or W. The D gene is left open where the match is weak. Only some rows state a clone size, as once, few, many or a class for expanded clones.

V: TRBV24-1
J: TRBJ2-3
D: -
size: few
CDR3: CATSVPTGGNTDTQYF
DNA: TGTGCCACCAGTGTCCCCACCGGGGGCAACACAGATACGCAGTATTTT

V: TRBV24-1
J: TRBJ2-1
D: TRBD1
size: -
CDR3: CATRDYTGGTEQFF
DNA: TGTGCCACCAGGGATTACACAGGGGGCACTGAGCAGTTCTTC

V: TRBV7-9
J: TRBJ1-1
D: -
size: -
CDR3: CASSPGGGLSTEAFF
DNA: TGTGCCAGCAGCCCCGGAGGGGGGTTGAGCACTGAAGCTTTCTTT

V: TRBV28
J: TRBJ2-7
D: TRBD2
size: -
CDR3: CASRAGGSYKQYF
DNA: TGTGCCAGCAGGGCGGGGGGTTCCTACAAGCAGTACTTC

V: TRBV14
J: TRBJ2-5
D: -
size: many
CDR3: CASSRRTAQETQYF
DNA: TGTGCCAGCAGCCGTCGGACGGCTCAAGAGACCCAGTACTTC

V: TRBV4-1
J: TRBJ2-3
D: TRBD2
size: -
CDR3: CASSQGTTTDTQYF
DNA: TGCGCCAGCAGCCAGGGGACTACCACAGATACGCAGTATTTT

V: TRBV11-2
J: TRBJ1-6
D: TRBD1
size: few
CDR3: CASSLSGTVYSPLHF
DNA: TGTGCCAGCAGCTTATCCGGGACAGTGTATTCACCCCTCCACTTT

V: TRBV6-2/TRBV6-3
J: TRBJ1-2
D: -
size: -
CDR3: CATESDSAAYTF
DNA: TGTGCCACCGAATCCGATAGTGCGGCCTACACCTTC

V: TRBV7-6
J: TRBJ2-7
D: -
size: many
CDR3: CASSNLGQYEQYF
DNA: TGTGCCAGCAGCAATCTTGGGCAGTACGAGCAGTACTTC

V: TRBV6-5
J: TRBJ2-7
D: -
size: -
CDR3: CASSYRPGAVSEQYF
DNA: TGTGCCAGCAGTTATAGGCCGGGGGCGGTCTCCGAGCAGTACTTC

V: TRBV7-2
J: TRBJ1-2
D: -
size: many
CDR3: CASSLVGTTYGYTF
DNA: TGTGCCAGCAGCTTAGTCGGGACAACCTATGGCTACACCTTC

V: TRBV28
J: TRBJ1-6
D: -
size: many
CDR3: CASSLIPLENSPLHF
DNA: TGTGCCAGCAGTTTAATACCCCTGGAGAATTCACCCCTCCACTTT

V: TRBV5-4
J: TRBJ2-4
D: -
size: few
CDR3: CASSLGSEKLIQYF
DNA: TGTGCCAGCAGCTTAGGTAGCGAAAAACTCATTCAGTACTTC

V: TRBV9
J: TRBJ2-1
D: -
size: many
CDR3: CASSYYHTSPNEQFF
DNA: TGTGCCAGCAGCTACTACCACACTTCCCCCAATGAGCAGTTCTTC

V: TRBV12-3/TRBV12-4
J: TRBJ2-1
D: TRBD2
size: many
CDR3: CASSAPGTSGGREFF
DNA: TGTGCCAGCAGTGCACCGGGGACTAGCGGGGGGCGGGAGTTCTTC

V: TRBV5-5
J: TRBJ2-7
D: TRBD1
size: -
CDR3: CASSQIRDRSYEQYF
DNA: TGTGCCAGCAGCCAAATCCGGGACAGATCCTACGAGCAGTACTTC

V: TRBV2
J: TRBJ2-3
D: TRBD2
size: few
CDR3: CASSEVAGETDTQYF
DNA: TGTGCCAGCAGTGAAGTAGCGGGGGAGACAGATACGCAGTATTTT

V: TRBV4-3
J: TRBJ1-6
D: -
size: many
CDR3: CASSLSVGQGIGTPLHF
DNA: TGCGCCAGCAGCCTGAGTGTGGGTCAGGGGATAGGGACACCCCTCCACTTT

V: TRBV6-5
J: TRBJ1-3
D: -
size: -
CDR3: CASSFTGWTGNTIYF
DNA: TGTGCCAGCAGTTTCACAGGTTGGACTGGAAACACCATATATTTT

V: TRBV2
J: TRBJ1-2
D: TRBD1
size: few
CDR3: CASSQTGQAGGYGYTF
DNA: TGTGCCAGCAGCCAAACCGGGCAGGCAGGGGGCTATGGCTACACCTTC

V: TRBV12-3/TRBV12-4
J: TRBJ2-7
D: TRBD2
size: -
CDR3: CASRAGGDYEQYF
DNA: TGTGCCAGCCGAGCGGGAGGGGACTACGAGCAGTACTTC

V: TRBV11-2
J: TRBJ1-2
D: TRBD1
size: many
CDR3: CASKTQGDYGYTF
DNA: TGTGCCAGCAAGACACAGGGGGACTATGGCTACACCTTC

V: TRBV7-2
J: TRBJ2-1
D: TRBD2
size: many
CDR3: CASSLDGGGAREQFF
DNA: TGTGCCAGCAGCTTAGATGGCGGGGGGGCGCGGGAGCAGTTCTTC

V: TRBV21-1
J: TRBJ1-5
D: -
size: few
CDR3: CASRWGPQGARQPQHF
DNA: TGTGCCAGCAGGTGGGGACCCCAGGGGGCGCGTCAGCCCCAGCATTTT

V: TRBV5-1
J: TRBJ1-1
D: TRBD1
size: many
CDR3: CASSMGQGRTEAFF
DNA: TGCGCCAGCAGCATGGGACAGGGGCGTACTGAAGCTTTCTTT

V: TRBV7-2
J: TRBJ2-3
D: TRBD2
size: many
CDR3: CASSLSWTSGGTDTQYF
DNA: TGTGCCAGCAGCTTAAGCTGGACTAGCGGGGGCACAGATACGCAGTATTTT

V: TRBV14
J: TRBJ2-5
D: -
size: few
CDR3: CASSQSRWETQYF
DNA: TGTGCCAGCAGCCAATCCCGTTGGGAGACCCAGTACTTC

V: TRBV25-1
J: TRBJ1-2
D: -
size: many
CDR3: CASSERSYGYTF
DNA: TGTGCCAGCAGTGAACGGAGCTATGGCTACACCTTC

V: TRBV12-3/TRBV12-4
J: TRBJ1-5
D: -
size: many
CDR3: CASSLTGSNQPQHF
DNA: TGTGCCAGCAGTTTAACAGGGAGCAATCAGCCCCAGCATTTT

V: TRBV5-5
J: TRBJ2-7
D: TRBD1
size: many
CDR3: CASSLPRTGTYEQYF
DNA: TGTGCCAGCAGCTTGCCACGGACAGGGACCTACGAGCAGTACTTC

V: TRBV5-1
J: TRBJ2-1
D: TRBD1
size: -
CDR3: CASSLTSDRGNEQFF
DNA: TGCGCCAGCAGCTTGACTTCTGACAGGGGTAATGAGCAGTTCTTC

V: TRBV7-2
J: TRBJ2-1
D: TRBD1
size: few
CDR3: CASSLNNVGTGAEQFF
DNA: TGTGCCAGCAGCTTAAATAATGTAGGGACAGGGGCTGAGCAGTTCTTC

V: TRBV5-5
J: TRBJ1-5
D: -
size: many
CDR3: CASSLAVVGNQPQHF
DNA: TGTGCCAGCAGCCTAGCGGTGGTGGGGAATCAGCCCCAGCATTTT

V: TRBV6-6
J: TRBJ2-4
D: -
size: few
CDR3: CASGFGGEAKNIQYF
DNA: TGTGCCAGCGGCTTCGGGGGCGAGGCCAAAAACATTCAGTACTTC

V: TRBV12-3/TRBV12-4
J: TRBJ1-5
D: -
size: few
CDR3: CASSQRGYGANQPQHF
DNA: TGTGCCAGCAGCCAGAGGGGGTATGGGGCCAATCAGCCCCAGCATTTT

V: TRBV5-1
J: TRBJ2-1
D: TRBD2
size: many
CDR3: CASTRGGINEQFF
DNA: TGCGCCAGCACACGGGGGGGCATCAATGAGCAGTTCTTC

V: TRBV7-2
J: TRBJ2-1
D: TRBD1
size: -
CDR3: CASSSAPGTGEDEQFF
DNA: TGTGCCAGCAGCTCCGCGCCCGGGACAGGGGAGGATGAGCAGTTCTTC

V: TRBV20-1
J: TRBJ1-5
D: -
size: -
CDR3: CSARFSVGGRNQPQRF
DNA: TGCAGTGCTCGCTTCTCTGTGGGGGGGCGGAATCAGCCCCAGCGTTTT

V: TRBV7-9
J: TRBJ1-5
D: -
size: few
CDR3: CASSLGGGSYSNQPQHF
DNA: TGTGCCAGCAGCTTAGGCGGGGGCAGTTATAGCAATCAGCCCCAGCATTTT

V: TRBV11-2
J: TRBJ2-5
D: -
size: many
CDR3: CASSTQARRRDQYF
DNA: TGTGCCAGCAGCACACAGGCGCGGAGAAGGGACCAGTACTTC

V: TRBV20-1
J: TRBJ2-1
D: -
size: many
CDR3: CSARVTGGPGNEQFF
DNA: TGCAGTGCTAGAGTGACCGGGGGCCCGGGGAATGAGCAGTTCTTC

V: TRBV6-4
J: TRBJ2-7
D: TRBD2
size: -
CDR3: CASSDGRGGIEQYF
DNA: TGTGCCAGCAGTGACGGGCGGGGGGGTATCGAGCAGTACTTC

V: TRBV9
J: TRBJ2-7
D: -
size: few
CDR3: CASSVGASSRPGEQYF
DNA: TGTGCCAGCAGCGTAGGGGCTAGTAGTCGCCCGGGTGAGCAGTACTTC

V: TRBV21-1
J: TRBJ2-4
D: -
size: -
CDR3: CASSKKGQDENIQYF
DNA: TGTGCCAGCAGCAAAAAAGGACAGGACGAAAACATTCAGTACTTC

V: TRBV5-1
J: TRBJ2-1
D: TRBD2
size: many
CDR3: CASKVGGGFYNEQFF
DNA: TGCGCCAGCAAGGTTGGCGGGGGGTTTTACAATGAGCAGTTCTTC

V: TRBV4-3
J: TRBJ1-4
D: -
size: once
CDR3: CASSQGDNEKLFF
DNA: TGCGCCAGCAGCCAAGGGGATAATGAAAAACTGTTTTTT

V: TRBV7-8
J: TRBJ2-4
D: -
size: many
CDR3: CASSLARQLGLAKNIQYF
DNA: TGTGCCAGCAGCTTAGCGCGACAGCTTGGCTTAGCCAAAAACATTCAGTACTTC

V: TRBV19
J: TRBJ1-6
D: -
size: -
CDR3: CASSPSRGSYNSPLHF
DNA: TGTGCCAGTAGTCCATCAAGGGGTTCCTATAATTCACCCCTCCACTTT

V: TRBV20-1
J: TRBJ2-7
D: TRBD1
size: -
CDR3: CSARVPGQYYEQYF
DNA: TGCAGTGCTAGAGTCCCGGGACAGTACTACGAGCAGTACTTC

V: TRBV7-2
J: TRBJ2-2
D: -
size: many
CDR3: CASSPGRTNTGELFF
DNA: TGTGCCAGCAGCCCCGGACGGACTAACACCGGGGAGCTGTTTTTT

V: TRBV7-7
J: TRBJ2-1
D: -
size: few
CDR3: CASSWAGQRNEQFF
DNA: TGTGCCAGCAGCTGGGCGGGACAGAGGAATGAGCAGTTCTTC